The clone carrying this T cell receptor (beta chain) was counted many times. Amplified TCR beta CDR3 regions derived from RNA transcripts. HTBI primers were used for first-round RT-PCR of the TCR CDR3. TCRdb called the multiplex PCR reads again in MiXCR, with one record for every CDR3 protein. The table has hundreds of thousands of distinct CDR3 sequences, 15% to 17% seen once. V lost 5 bases, J lost 1 base, and 8 bases stayed unmatched. The germline V gene encodes CDR1 MNHEY and CDR2 SVGEGT. There are 16 residues in the CDR3. Fresh peripheral blood, roughly 10 ml, was the source of the PBMCs. The sample comes from a study of T cells in Graves' hyperthyroidism and ophthalmopathy. At the level of the study: Peripheral blood was drawn at first diagnosis, prior to all treatment.

The V call is TRBV6-2 or TRBV6-3, the J call TRBJ2-7, with 10 positions matching TRBD2. This sequence originates from a woman between 18 and 30 years old with Graves' hyperthyroidism. The sequencing input was blood. The CDR3 region is CASSRPRGLASYEQYF. The CDR3 nucleotides are TGTGCCAGCAGTAGACCCCGGGGACTAGCGTCCTACGAGCAGTACTTC.